This T cell receptor (beta chain) stems from a study of OX40 agonist ivuxolimab in advanced cancers. This clone appeared a few times. Sequencing used immunoSEQ multiplex PCR; TCRdb keeps in-frame clones, though not all of them. The data contain over 55,000 clones, roughly 84% of them singletons. The origin of this receptor is an adult with an advanced solid tumor such as melanoma, head and neck, liver or kidney cancer. Source: CD4+ or CD8+ T cells sorted from blood, taken in a trial of the OX40 agonist ivuxolimab.

The CDR3 protein is CASSWRLAGDQETQYF. The CDR3 region has the DNA TGCGCCAGCAGCTGGAGACTAGCGGGGGACCAAGAGACCCAGTACTTC. The rearrangement joins TRBV5-1 to TRBJ2-5, with 12 bases matching TRBD2. The length of the CDR3 is 16 residues. The ends lost 3 bases at V and 0 bases at J; junction bases unmatched: 3. The germline V gene has CDR1 SGHRS and CDR2 YFSETQ.